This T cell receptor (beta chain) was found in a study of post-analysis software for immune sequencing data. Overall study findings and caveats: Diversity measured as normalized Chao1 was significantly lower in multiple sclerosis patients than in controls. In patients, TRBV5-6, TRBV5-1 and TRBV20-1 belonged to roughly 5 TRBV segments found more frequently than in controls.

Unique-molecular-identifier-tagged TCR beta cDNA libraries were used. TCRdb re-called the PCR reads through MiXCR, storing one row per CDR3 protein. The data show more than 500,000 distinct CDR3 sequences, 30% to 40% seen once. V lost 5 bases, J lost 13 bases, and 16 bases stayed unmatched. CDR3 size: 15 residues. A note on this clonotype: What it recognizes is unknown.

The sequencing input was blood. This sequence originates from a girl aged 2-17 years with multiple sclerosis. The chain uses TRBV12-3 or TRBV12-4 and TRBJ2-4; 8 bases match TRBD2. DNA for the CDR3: TGTGCCAGCAGTGACCAGCGGGGGCCGACCTACGGGCAGTACTTC. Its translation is CASSDQRGPTYGQYF.